This note documents a single T cell receptor (beta chain) sequence. Antigen unknown. Using CD45RO/CCR7/CD25/CD127/CD95/CD27, CD4+ naive, central memory, regulatory and stem cell-like memory cells were sorted. TCRB transcripts that were expressed got sequenced, as all of the isolated RNA had been reverse transcribed. An average approximately 3.5 million reads came from naive, central memory and regulatory T cell samples. The method was immunoSEQ multiplex PCR; TCRdb's version includes in-frame clones alone and lacks a portion of them. This sample yields approximately 730,000 clones, of which roughly 12% are seen a single time; about 0.02% belongs to the top ten. The data originate from a study of beta chain features in type 1 diabetes. Study-level background: Healthy donors and patients had similar age, gender and cell yields.

Whole-study findings and limits: Type 1 diabetes patients showed a moderate but significant shortening of TCRB CDR3s in all four CD4+ subsets.

Per the germline V gene, CDR1 is SGHTA and CDR2 is FQGTGA. V was shortened by 1 base and J by 9 bases, with 10 bases between the two germline ends. The CDR3 runs to 12 residues. This chain joins TRBV7-3 and TRBJ2-7; possibly TRBD1 or TRBD2 for D (6 bases each). Sequencing input: naive CD4+ T cells from blood. The sequence was collected from a young man with type 1 diabetes. DNA for the CDR3: TGTGCCAGCAGCTTAAACGGGGGCAGGCAGTACTTC. Translating it yields CASSLNGGRQYF.